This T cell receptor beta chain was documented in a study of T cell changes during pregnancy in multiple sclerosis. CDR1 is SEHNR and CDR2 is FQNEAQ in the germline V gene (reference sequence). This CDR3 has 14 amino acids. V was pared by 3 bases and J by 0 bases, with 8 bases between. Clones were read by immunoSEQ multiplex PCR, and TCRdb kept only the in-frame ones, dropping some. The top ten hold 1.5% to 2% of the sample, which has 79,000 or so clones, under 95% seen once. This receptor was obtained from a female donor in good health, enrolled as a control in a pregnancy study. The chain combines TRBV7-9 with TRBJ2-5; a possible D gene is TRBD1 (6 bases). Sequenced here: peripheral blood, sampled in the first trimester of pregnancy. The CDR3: CASSFHRDQETQYF. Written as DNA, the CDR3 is TGTGCCAGCAGCTTCCACAGGGACCAAGAGACCCAGTACTTC.